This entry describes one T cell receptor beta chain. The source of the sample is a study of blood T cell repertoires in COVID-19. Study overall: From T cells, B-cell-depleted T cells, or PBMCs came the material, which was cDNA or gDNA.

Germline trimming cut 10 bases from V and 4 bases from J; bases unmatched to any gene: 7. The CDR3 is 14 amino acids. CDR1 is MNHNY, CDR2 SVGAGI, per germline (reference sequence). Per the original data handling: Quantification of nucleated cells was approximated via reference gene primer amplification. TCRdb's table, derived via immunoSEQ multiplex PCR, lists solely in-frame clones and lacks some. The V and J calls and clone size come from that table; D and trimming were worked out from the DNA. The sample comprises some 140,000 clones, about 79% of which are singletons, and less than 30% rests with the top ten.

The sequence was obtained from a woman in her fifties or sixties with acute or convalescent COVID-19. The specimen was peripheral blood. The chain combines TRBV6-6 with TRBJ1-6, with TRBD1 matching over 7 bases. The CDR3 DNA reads TGTGCCACGGCGGGGGGACAGTATAATTCACCCCTCCACTTT. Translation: CATAGGQYNSPLHF.